The clone carrying this TCR beta chain was recorded many times. As yet, its antigen is unknown. The data derive from a study of molecular identifiers for immune sequencing clone quantification. Previously described methods and listed TCR primers produced bulk TCR libraries. TCRdb itself ran the PCR reads through MiXCR, one entry per CDR3 protein. The data hold just under 650,000 distinct CDR3 sequences, with 20% observed a single time. The germline V gene has CDR1 LNHNV and CDR2 YYDKDF (reference sequence). The J segment lost 1 base and the V segment lost 5 bases, leaving 1 base of the junction unmatched. This CDR3 contains 14 residues. Regarding the study as a whole: Investigators reportedly could detect spiked Jurkat TCR RNA from one cell among approximately 1.1 million naive cells. Highly expanded clone sizes could be underestimated by identical TCR molecules sharing a barcode. Effector cells kept over 99% of their molecules in clones above 20 RNA copies, while naive cells kept under 1% there.

Material: naive CD8+ T cells from blood, with Jurkat cell RNA spiked in. Subset given: FACS-sorted CD8+CD4-CCR7+CD45RA+ naive T cells. The V and J genes are TRBV15 and TRBJ2-2; 7 bases align to TRBD2. The clonotype comes from a human donor in good health. Some libraries in this study had Jurkat cell RNA spiked in. The DNA of the CDR3 is TGTGCCACCAGCGGCGGGGGGAACACCGGGGAGCTGTTTTTT. This gives the protein CATSGGGNTGELFF.